This entry lists 17 T cell receptor beta chains sequenced from one sample in a study of T-cell memory formation after mild COVID-19. A single record per CDR3 protein comes from TCRdb applying MiXCR to the 5' RACE reads. The table shows 150,000 or so distinct CDR3 sequences, with roughly 15% occurring only once. Sequencing was done on a sample of PBMCs or a T cell subset sorted from them (not recorded which). The source of these receptors is an adult woman who had mild COVID-19 (a few samples of this study predate the infection). Cell type and time point are not known.

This clonotype has just a few counts. This chain connects TRBV27 to TRBJ2-7, with D unresolved. V was cut by 5 bases and J by 0 bases, with 14 bases left in between. Germline CDR1 MNHEY, CDR2 SMNVEV (reference sequence). The CDR3 is 15 amino acids. CDR3 nucleotides: TGTGCCAGCAGTCCAACTTACGGCAGCTCCTACGAGCAGTACTTC. Amino acid sequence: CASSPTYGSSYEQYF.

This clonotype was counted ten times or more. The rearrangement links TRBV7-3 to TRBJ2-1; 9 nucleotides align to TRBD2. CDR3 length: 16 residues. The germline V gene has CDR1 SGHTA and CDR2 FQGTGA. V gave up 1 base and J gave up 6 bases; unmatched junction bases: 7. DNA for the CDR3: TGTGCCAGCAGCTTAATCGCGGGAGGGATACCCAATGAGCAGTTCTTC. Its translation is CASSLIAGGIPNEQFF.

This clonotype was counted between two and nine times. J is TRBJ2-1 and V is TRBV7-3, with 7 nucleotides matching TRBD2. This CDR3 contains 14 residues. Per germline, CDR1 SGHTA and CDR2 FQGTGA. V gave up 1 base and J gave up 8 bases; unmatched junction bases: 5. As DNA, the CDR3 is TGTGCCAGCAGCTTAAGACTAGCTCGGGATGAGCAGTTCTTC. Protein sequence: CASSLRLARDEQFF.

This chain connects TRBV6-4 to TRBJ2-1; 11 bases map to TRBD2. This CDR3 has 14 residues. V lost 4 bases to trimming and J lost 6 bases; unmatched junction nucleotides: 2. CDR1 and CDR2 from the germline V gene are MRHNA and SNTAGT. CDR3 in DNA: TGTGCCAGCAGTGTAGCGGGAGGGTTCAATGAGCAGTTCTTC. It codes for CASSVAGGFNEQFF.

The chain couples TRBV20-1 to TRBJ2-1, with 7 bases identical to TRBD1. V was clipped by 1 base and J by 4 bases; unmatched bases: 7. The CDR3 runs to 15 residues. The germline CDR1 and CDR2 sequences are DFQATT and SNEGSKA (reference sequence). CDR3 sequence reads: CSARGERTGYNEQFF. In DNA, the CDR3 is TGCAGTGCTAGAGGTGAACGGACAGGTTACAATGAGCAGTTCTTC.

V and J are TRBV11-2 and TRBJ2-7; unclear D gene. Germline CDR1 reads SGHAT; CDR2 reads FQNNGV. The CDR3 spans 14 residues. V lost 2 bases to trimming and J lost 2 bases, with 10 bases between them. The CDR3 sequence: CASSLPKYPYEQYF. The CDR3 nucleotides read TGTGCCAGCAGCTTACCTAAGTATCCCTACGAGCAGTACTTC.

This clonotype was detected a few times. The chain employs TRBV7-9 and TRBJ2-1; D not certain. The V and J ends lost 4 bases and 5 bases respectively, with 6 bases between them. The CDR3 covers 12 residues. Germline V gene lookup returns CDR1 SEHNR and CDR2 FQNEAQ (reference sequence). The CDR3 reads CASSSFNNEQFF. The CDR3 nucleotides read TGTGCCAGCAGCTCATTTAACAATGAGCAGTTCTTC.

This clonotype turned up a few times. V usage is TRBV11-2 and J usage is TRBJ2-2; tentatively, D is TRBD1 (6 bases). The length of the CDR3 is 16 residues. Germline values: CDR1 SGHAT, CDR2 FQNNGV. V lost 5 bases, J lost 0 bases, and 13 bases lay in between. In nucleotides, the CDR3 is TGTGCCAGCAGCAGAATACAGGGCCCGAACACCGGGGAGCTGTTTTTT. This gives the protein CASSRIQGPNTGELFF. The complete variable domain, with remaining parts taken from reference TRBV11-2 and TRBJ2-2, reads EAGVAQSPRYKIIEKRQSVAFWCNPISGHATLYWYQQILGQGPKLLIQFQNNGVVDDSQLPKDRFSAERLKGVDSTLKIQPAKLEDSAVYLCASSRIQGPNTGELFFGEGSRLTVL.

Ten or more counts support this clonotype. The CDR3 DNA reads as TGTGCCAGCAGCTCCGCTGGAGATACGCAGTATTTT. As protein: CASSSAGDTQYF. The V and J genes are TRBV7-6 and TRBJ2-3; D gene ambiguous. The CDR3 length is 12 residues. The ends were cut back, 4 bases at V and 5 bases at J, with 7 bases in the middle. The V gene's germline CDR1 is SGHVS and CDR2 FNYEAQ.

The chain uses TRBV6-5 and TRBJ2-3; 9 bases are a match to TRBD2. CDR1 and CDR2 (germline): MNHEY, SVGAGI. The ends lost 10 bases at V and 4 bases at J; junction bases unmatched: 15. The CDR3 runs to 16 residues. CDR3 in amino acids: CATNFAPGLAADTQYF. In DNA, the CDR3 is TGTGCCACCAACTTTGCCCCGGGACTAGCAGCAGATACGCAGTATTTT.

This clonotype showed up just a few times. This chain links TRBV4-1 with TRBJ1-5, with no clear D. The CDR3 is 16 residues long. V lost 4 bases to trimming and J lost 1 base, with 14 bases between them. CDR1 is MGHRA, CDR2 YSYEKL, per germline. CDR3: CASSLGPANSNQPQHF. The CDR3 DNA follows: TGCGCCAGCAGCCTTGGTCCGGCGAACAGCAATCAGCCCCAGCATTTT.

The chain links TRBV9 to TRBJ2-3; weak D call: TRBD2 (6 bases). Trimming removed 4 bases at V and 2 bases at J, with 20 bases between. This CDR3 contains 17 residues. Germline CDR1 SGDLS, CDR2 YYNGEE. CDR3 sequence: CASSRGGDRINTDTQYF. Here the CDR3 DNA reads TGTGCCAGCAGCCGGGGAGGAGACCGAATAAACACAGATACGCAGTATTTT.

V is TRBV7-9 and J is TRBJ2-1; 7 positions agree with TRBD2. CDR1 is SEHNR, CDR2 FQNEAQ, per germline (reference sequence). The CDR3 is 12 amino acids. The V segment lost 8 bases and the J segment 7 bases; nucleotides outside the gene matches: 5. The CDR3 coding sequence is TGTGCCAGCCAGCGGGATGGGAATGAGCAGTTCTTC. This codes for CASQRDGNEQFF.

This clonotype was seen only a few times. The CDR3, as DNA: TGTGCCAGCAGCACCCCACAGGGTTTCGGCGGAGAGTACCAAGAGACCCAGTACTTC. Its protein is CASSTPQGFGGEYQETQYF. The chain employs TRBV5-6 and TRBJ2-5, with a tentative D call TRBD1 (6 bases). With 4 bases removed from V and 0 bases from J, the gap between germline ends came to 25 bases. This CDR3 is 19 amino acids long. From germline, CDR1 is SGHDT and CDR2 YYEEEE.

This clonotype was seen a handful of times. The chain combines TRBV30 with TRBJ2-3; 15 bases match TRBD2. CDR3 length: 17 amino acids. The trim removed 2 bases at V and 8 bases at J, leaving 11 bases unmatched. Germline lookup yields CDR1 GTSNPN and CDR2 SVGIG (reference sequence). CDR3 in amino acids: CAWSPPRGLAGGSTQYF. The CDR3 DNA follows: TGTGCCTGGAGTCCGCCCCGGGGACTAGCGGGAGGAAGTACGCAGTATTTT.

This clonotype has a handful of counts. The chain is built from TRBV4-1 and TRBJ2-5; 7 nucleotides match TRBD2. V was pared by 8 bases and J by 2 bases, with 5 bases of the junction left unmatched. This CDR3 region has 13 residues. CDR1 and CDR2 (germline): MGHRA, YSYEKL. In DNA, the CDR3 is TGCGCCAGCGGCGGACTAGAGCAAGAGACCCAGTACTTC. It translates to CASGGLEQETQYF.

This clonotype was detected a few times. The chain employs TRBV12-3 or TRBV12-4 and TRBJ2-3, with 12 nucleotides matching TRBD2. V was clipped by 7 bases and J by 5 bases; unmatched bases: 10. This CDR3 has 16 amino acids. CDR3 sequence (DNA): TGTGCCAGCACCGAGACTAGCGGGAGTCCCGGAGATACGCAGTATTTT. Protein product: CASTETSGSPGDTQYF.